Listed below are T cell receptor beta chains from one sample, sequenced in a study of blood T cells in healthy people across ages. TCRdb recomputed calls from the 5' RACE reads with MiXCR, one row per CDR3 protein. The repertoire holds 550,000 to 800,000 distinct CDR3 sequences, with less than 40% as singletons. Sequences were obtained from blood. The source of these receptors is an elderly woman in good health. The CDR3 runs from the conserved cysteine through the conserved F or W. D genes are given only for firm matches. Expanded clones are given a class, and other clones once, few, many or no size at all.

TRBV27,TRBJ1-6,-,TRBD1,TGTGCCAGCAGTTTATCGAAGGCAGGGGGAAATAATTCACCCCTCCACTTT,CASSLSKAGGNNSPLHF
TRBV28,TRBJ2-1,-,TRBD1,TGTGCCAGCAGCAGCCCGGGACAGGCCTCCTACAATGAGCAGTTCTTC,CASSSPGQASYNEQFF
TRBV5-1,TRBJ2-2,few,-,TGCGCCAGCAGCTTGGGGTCTCTCAGGCCCACCGGGGAGCTGTTTTTT,CASSLGSLRPTGELFF
TRBV11-2,TRBJ1-1,few,-,TGTGCCAGCAGCTTAGGGTTCCTCGGAAGGAACACTGAAGCTTTCTTT,CASSLGFLGRNTEAFF
TRBV28,TRBJ2-3,many,TRBD2,TGTGCCAGCAGTCCCGTGCGGGGGGGTAGCACAGATACGCAGTATTTT,CASSPVRGGSTDTQYF
TRBV5-1,TRBJ1-1,many,-,TGCGCCAGCAGCTTGGCCTTAGGGCCCACTGAAGCTTTCTTT,CASSLALGPTEAFF
TRBV20-1,TRBJ2-5,-,TRBD2,TGCAGTGCTAGAGAGGGACTAGCGGAGCACAATGAGCAGTACTTC,CSAREGLAEHNEQYF
TRBV6-2/TRBV6-3,TRBJ1-2,many,TRBD1,TGTGCCAGCAGCGACGGACAGGGATATGGCTACACCTTC,CASSDGQGYGYTF
TRBV11-3,TRBJ2-7,few,-,TGTGCCAGCAGCCCAGGACGAGCGGACGAGCAGTACTTC,CASSPGRADEQYF
TRBV6-5,TRBJ1-2,-,-,TGTGCCAGCATCTCTACTGGCTATGGCTACACCTTC,CASISTGYGYTF
TRBV7-9,TRBJ2-6,many,TRBD1,TGTGCCAGCAGCGTACCGGGACAGGGGGCTGGGGCCAACGTCCTGACTTTC,CASSVPGQGAGANVLTF
TRBV5-1,TRBJ1-2,-,TRBD1,TGCGCCAGCAGCTTCGACAGGGGTGGATACTATGGCTACACCTTC,CASSFDRGGYYGYTF
TRBV27,TRBJ2-7,many,-,TGTGCCAGCAGTTTTGACCGGGTGTGGTACGAGCAGTACTTC,CASSFDRVWYEQYF
TRBV6-5,TRBJ2-1,many,TRBD1,TGTGCCAGCAGTTTCAGACCGGGACAGGTTCACAATGAGCAGTTCTTC,CASSFRPGQVHNEQFF
TRBV5-1,TRBJ2-7,-,TRBD1,TGCGCCAGCAGCTTGGCGGGTTCGGGCAGGGGGAACGAGCAGTACTTC,CASSLAGSGRGNEQYF
TRBV20-1,TRBJ1-6,many,TRBD1,TGCAGTGCTAGCCCACGACAGGGGCGCCTTAATTCACCCCTCCACTTT,CSASPRQGRLNSPLHF
TRBV20-1,TRBJ1-6,many,-,TGCAGTGCTAGAGTGGGAGGGGGTCCCAGTAATTCACCCCTCCACTTT,CSARVGGGPSNSPLHF
TRBV29-1,TRBJ2-3,few,-,TGCAGCGTTTTCACGGAATTGGATACGCAGTATTTT,CSVFTELDTQYF
TRBV20-1,TRBJ2-5,once,TRBD2,TGCAGTGCTAGGTCCAGCGGGAGACTGGTAGAGACCCAGTACTTC,CSARSSGRLVETQYF
TRBV24-1,TRBJ1-2,many,-,TGTGCCACCAGTGAAAGGGGTGTTGACTACACCTTC,CATSERGVDYTF
TRBV6-5,TRBJ2-1,-,-,TGTGCCAGCAGTTACGGGCAGGGCTACAATGAGCAGTTCTTC,CASSYGQGYNEQFF
TRBV10-3,TRBJ2-3,-,-,TGTGCCATCAGTGACGGGGGTAGCACAGATACGCAGTATTTT,CAISDGGSTDTQYF
TRBV20-1,TRBJ2-5,-,-,TGCAGTGCTAGAATTCTAGCGCCTTTCCAAGAGACCCAGTACTTC,CSARILAPFQETQYF
TRBV27,TRBJ2-1,few,-,TGTGCCAGCAGTTTAAGAGGGTACCCTCAGGATGAGCAGTTCTTC,CASSLRGYPQDEQFF
TRBV27,TRBJ1-5,few,-,TGTGCCAGCAGTCCCCAGCGCGGCGCGGCTTACAATCAGCCCCAGCATTTT,CASSPQRGAAYNQPQHF
TRBV7-8,TRBJ1-1,few,TRBD1,TGTGCCAGCAGCTTAATGTCACAGGGGGGTACTGAAGCTTTCTTT,CASSLMSQGGTEAFF
TRBV12-3/TRBV12-4,TRBJ1-2,-,-,TGTGCCAGCAGGGTGGGACGGAACTATGGCTACACCTTC,CASRVGRNYGYTF
TRBV6-5,TRBJ2-1,once,TRBD2,TGTGCCAGCAGTTACTCGAGAATGGCTAGCGGGATACCTAATGAGCAGTTCTTC,CASSYSRMASGIPNEQFF
TRBV27,TRBJ2-3,few,TRBD2,TGTGCCAGCAGTTTGTGGCGGGGGGGCGCAGATACGCAGTATTTT,CASSLWRGGADTQYF
TRBV3-1,TRBJ1-5,many,-,TGTGCCAGCAGCCAAGGCAGGCAAAGCAATCAGCCCCAGCATTTT,CASSQGRQSNQPQHF
TRBV28,TRBJ2-7,few,-,TGTGCCAGCAGCCCTGCGATACGGTGGAGTGAGCAGTACTTC,CASSPAIRWSEQYF
TRBV9,TRBJ1-6,-,TRBD1,TGTGCCAGCAGCGAGTGGGACAGGGTCGTCTCCTATAATTCACCCCTCCACTTT,CASSEWDRVVSYNSPLHF
TRBV5-5,TRBJ2-7,many,-,TGTGCCAGCAGCTCGCTGGGTGTTGGGGTTGGAACCAACGAGCAGTACTTC,CASSSLGVGVGTNEQYF
TRBV12-3/TRBV12-4,TRBJ1-6,many,-,TGTGCCAGCAGTCCCACTGGTACCCTCCACTTT,CASSPTGTLHF
TRBV2,TRBJ2-5,-,TRBD1,TGTGCCAGCAGGACAGGGGGCTCTTTTCAAGAGACCCAGTACTTC,CASRTGGSFQETQYF
TRBV3-1,TRBJ2-4,many,TRBD1,TGTGCCAGCAGCCGCCCCTCCGGACAGGGGTGGAACATTCAGTACTTC,CASSRPSGQGWNIQYF
TRBV20-1,TRBJ1-2,many,-,TGCAGTGCTAGAGTACAGGAAGGAAACTATGGCTACACCTTC,CSARVQEGNYGYTF
TRBV28,TRBJ2-7,-,-,TGTGCCAGCAGCATGCCCGGACAGTACAATGAGCAGTACTTC,CASSMPGQYNEQYF
TRBV12-3/TRBV12-4,TRBJ2-3,-,-,TGTGCCAGCAGAAGTACCGGAGCGGTCACAGATACGCAGTATTTT,CASRSTGAVTDTQYF
TRBV7-3,TRBJ1-1,many,TRBD1,TGTGCCAGCAGCTCAGACAGGGCGGGTGAAGCTTTCTTT,CASSSDRAGEAFF
TRBV20-1,TRBJ2-7,many,TRBD1,TGCAGTGCTAGGAGACAACAGGGGCCTGCCTACGAGCAGTACTTC,CSARRQQGPAYEQYF
TRBV15,TRBJ1-2,few,-,TGTGCCACCAGCAGAGATAGACTAGATTATGGCTACACCTTC,CATSRDRLDYGYTF
TRBV7-8,TRBJ2-7,many,-,TGTGCCAGCAGCTCTCCGGTTGGACGGGGAGTCTACGAGCAGTACTTC,CASSSPVGRGVYEQYF
TRBV7-9,TRBJ2-4,few,-,TGTGCCAGCAGCCCTCTACAGGGGGGGAGTCTAGCCAAAAACATTCAGTACTTC,CASSPLQGGSLAKNIQYF
TRBV4-3,TRBJ2-3,many,-,TGCGCCAGCAGCCTGCGGAGCTCTGATACGCAGTATTTT,CASSLRSSDTQYF
TRBV27,TRBJ2-7,many,-,TGTGCCAGCATCCCCGCTTCGGGCGTGTTAAGCTCCTACGAGCAGTACTTC,CASIPASGVLSSYEQYF
TRBV29-1,TRBJ2-7,-,TRBD2,TGCAGCGCACGAACCCGGCTAGCGGGAGACGAGCAGTACTTC,CSARTRLAGDEQYF
TRBV3-1,TRBJ2-7,many,TRBD1,TGTGCCAGCTCGGCGAGGGGGCGCGAGGAGAGGCAGTACTTC,CASSARGREERQYF
TRBV29-1,TRBJ2-7,many,-,TGCAGCGTTGGTCCAGGGGAGGGGAAGGAGCAGTACTTC,CSVGPGEGKEQYF
TRBV20-1,TRBJ1-5,-,-,TGCAGTGCTAGAGATGCCTCCAAGGGGGGATTAGGCAATCAGCCCCAGCATTTT,CSARDASKGGLGNQPQHF
TRBV20-1,TRBJ2-5,many,TRBD2,TGCAGTGCTAGAGATGAGAACCTAGCGGGGGGTGCGGAGACCCAGTACTTC,CSARDENLAGGAETQYF
TRBV5-4,TRBJ2-1,few,TRBD2,TGTGCCAGCAGTCTGGGACTAGCGGGGGCGGGAGGTAATGAGCAGTTCTTC,CASSLGLAGAGGNEQFF
TRBV3-1,TRBJ2-6,many,-,TGTGCCAGCAGCCCCCCCCGGATCTCTGGGGCCAACGTCCTGACTTTC,CASSPPRISGANVLTF